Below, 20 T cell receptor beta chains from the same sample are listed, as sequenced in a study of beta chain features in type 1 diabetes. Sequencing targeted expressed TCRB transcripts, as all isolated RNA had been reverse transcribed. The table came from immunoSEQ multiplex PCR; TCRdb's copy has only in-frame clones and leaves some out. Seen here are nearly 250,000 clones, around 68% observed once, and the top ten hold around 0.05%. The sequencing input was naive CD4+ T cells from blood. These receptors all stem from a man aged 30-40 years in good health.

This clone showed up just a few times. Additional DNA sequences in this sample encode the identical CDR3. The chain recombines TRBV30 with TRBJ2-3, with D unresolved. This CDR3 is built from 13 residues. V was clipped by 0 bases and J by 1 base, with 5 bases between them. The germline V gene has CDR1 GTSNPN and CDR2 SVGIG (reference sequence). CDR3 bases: TGTGCCTGGAGTGTTCGACGCACAGATACGCAGTATTTT. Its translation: CAWSVRRTDTQYF.

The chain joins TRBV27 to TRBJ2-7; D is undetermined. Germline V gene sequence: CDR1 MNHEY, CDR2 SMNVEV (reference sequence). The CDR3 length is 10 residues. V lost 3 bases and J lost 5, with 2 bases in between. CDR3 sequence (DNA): TGTGCCAGCAGTTTCGACGAGCAGTACTTC. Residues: CASSFDEQYF.

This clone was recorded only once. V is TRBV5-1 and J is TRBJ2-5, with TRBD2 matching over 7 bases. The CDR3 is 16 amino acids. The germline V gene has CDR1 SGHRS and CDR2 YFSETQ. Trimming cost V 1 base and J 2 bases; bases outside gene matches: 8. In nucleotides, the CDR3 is TGCGCCAGCAGCTTGCAGTTCGGGGGGATACAAGAGACCCAGTACTTC. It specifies CASSLQFGGIQETQYF. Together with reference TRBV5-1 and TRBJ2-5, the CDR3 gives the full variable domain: KAGVTQTPRYLIKTRGQQVTLSCSPISGHRSVSWYQQTPGQGLQFLFEYFSETQRNKGNFPGRFSGRQFSNSRSEMNVSTLELGDSALYLCASSLQFGGIQETQYFGPGTRLLVL.

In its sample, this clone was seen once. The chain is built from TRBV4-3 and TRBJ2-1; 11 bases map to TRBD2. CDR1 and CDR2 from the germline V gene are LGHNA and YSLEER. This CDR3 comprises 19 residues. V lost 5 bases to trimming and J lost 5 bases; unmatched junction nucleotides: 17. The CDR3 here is CASSVKLGTSGSRDNEQFF. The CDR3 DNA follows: TGCGCCAGCAGCGTAAAGTTGGGTACTAGCGGGAGCAGGGACAATGAGCAGTTCTTC.

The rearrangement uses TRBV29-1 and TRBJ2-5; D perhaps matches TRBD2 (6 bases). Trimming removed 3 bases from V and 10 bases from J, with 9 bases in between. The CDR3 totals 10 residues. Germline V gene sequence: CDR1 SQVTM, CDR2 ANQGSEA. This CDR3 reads CSVEEGGQYF. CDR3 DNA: TGCAGCGTTGAGGAGGGAGGCCAGTACTTC.

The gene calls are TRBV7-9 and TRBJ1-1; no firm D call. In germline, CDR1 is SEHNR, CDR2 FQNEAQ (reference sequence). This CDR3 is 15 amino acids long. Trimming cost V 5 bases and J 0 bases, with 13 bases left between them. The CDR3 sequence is CASSPRLRVNTEAFF. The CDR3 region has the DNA TGTGCCAGCAGCCCGCGCTTGAGGGTGAACACTGAAGCTTTCTTT.

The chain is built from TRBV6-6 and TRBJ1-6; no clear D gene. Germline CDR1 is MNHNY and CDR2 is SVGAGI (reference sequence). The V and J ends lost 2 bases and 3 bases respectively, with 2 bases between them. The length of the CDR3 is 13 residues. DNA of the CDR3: TGTGCCAGCAGTTACGACTATAATTCACCCCTCCACTTT. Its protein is CASSYDYNSPLHF.

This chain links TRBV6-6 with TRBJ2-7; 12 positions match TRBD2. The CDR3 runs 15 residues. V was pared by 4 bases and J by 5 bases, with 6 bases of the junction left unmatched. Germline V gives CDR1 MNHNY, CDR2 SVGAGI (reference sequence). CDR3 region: CASSSRTSGKNEQYF. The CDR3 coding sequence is TGTGCCAGCAGTTCACGGACTAGCGGGAAGAACGAGCAGTACTTC.

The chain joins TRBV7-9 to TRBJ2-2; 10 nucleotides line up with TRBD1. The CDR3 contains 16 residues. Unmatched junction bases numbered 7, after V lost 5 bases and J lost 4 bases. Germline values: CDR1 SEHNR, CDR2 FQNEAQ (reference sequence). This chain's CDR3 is CASSLRQGAGTGELFF. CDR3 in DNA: TGTGCCAGCAGCCTGCGACAGGGGGCAGGCACCGGGGAGCTGTTTTTT.

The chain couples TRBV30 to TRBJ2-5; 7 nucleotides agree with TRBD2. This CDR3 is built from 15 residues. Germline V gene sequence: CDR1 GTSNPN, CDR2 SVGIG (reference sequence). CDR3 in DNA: TGTGCTTTAAGTCGTCTGCGGGGGATATCAGAGACCCAGTACTTC. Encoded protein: CALSRLRGISETQYF.

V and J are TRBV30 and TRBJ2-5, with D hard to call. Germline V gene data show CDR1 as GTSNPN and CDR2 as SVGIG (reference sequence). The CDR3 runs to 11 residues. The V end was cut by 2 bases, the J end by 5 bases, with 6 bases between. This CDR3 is CAWSTDETQYF. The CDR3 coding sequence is TGTGCCTGGAGTACCGATGAGACCCAGTACTTC.

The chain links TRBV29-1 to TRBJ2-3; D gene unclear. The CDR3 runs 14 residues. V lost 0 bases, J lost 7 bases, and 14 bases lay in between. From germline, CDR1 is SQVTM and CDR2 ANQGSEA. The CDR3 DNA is TGCAGCGTTGAAGATCGTTCCTCTGCTTATACGCAGTATTTT. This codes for CSVEDRSSAYTQYF.

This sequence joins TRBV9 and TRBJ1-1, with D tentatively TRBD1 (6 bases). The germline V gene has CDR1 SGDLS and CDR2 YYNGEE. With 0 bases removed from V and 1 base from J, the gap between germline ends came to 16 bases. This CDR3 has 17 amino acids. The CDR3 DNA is TGTGCCAGCAGCGTAGGGCCGGGGGGCTCTACGAACACTGAAGCTTTCTTT. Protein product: CASSVGPGGSTNTEAFF.

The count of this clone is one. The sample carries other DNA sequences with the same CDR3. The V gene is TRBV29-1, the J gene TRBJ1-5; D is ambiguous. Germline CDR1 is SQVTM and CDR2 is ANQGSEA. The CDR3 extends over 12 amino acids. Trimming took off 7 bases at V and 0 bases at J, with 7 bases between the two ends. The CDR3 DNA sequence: TGCAGCGCTAGGGTTAGCAATCAGCCCCAGCATTTT. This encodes CSARVSNQPQHF.

The DNA for the CDR3 is TGTGCCAGCAGTGGGATAACGGGACTCACCGGGGAGCTGTTTTTT. It encodes CASSGITGLTGELFF. This chain joins TRBV2 and TRBJ2-2, with D maybe TRBD2 (6 bases). CDR3 length: 15 residues. The V end lost 4 bases, the J end lost 4 bases, and 13 bases lay between the germline ends. Germline lookup yields CDR1 SNHLY and CDR2 FYNNEI.

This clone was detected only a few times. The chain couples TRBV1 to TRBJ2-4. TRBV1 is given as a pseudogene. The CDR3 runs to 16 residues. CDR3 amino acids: CTSSQGHGPRRNIQYF. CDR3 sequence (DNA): TGCACCAGCAGCCAAGGGCACGGACCCAGACGGAACATTCAGTACTTC.

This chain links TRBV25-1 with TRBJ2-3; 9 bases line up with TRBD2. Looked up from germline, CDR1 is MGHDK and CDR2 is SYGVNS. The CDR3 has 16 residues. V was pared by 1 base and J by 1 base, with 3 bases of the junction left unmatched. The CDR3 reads CASSEFGGGGTDTQYF. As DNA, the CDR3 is TGTGCCAGCAGTGAATTTGGCGGGGGGGGCACAGATACGCAGTATTTT.

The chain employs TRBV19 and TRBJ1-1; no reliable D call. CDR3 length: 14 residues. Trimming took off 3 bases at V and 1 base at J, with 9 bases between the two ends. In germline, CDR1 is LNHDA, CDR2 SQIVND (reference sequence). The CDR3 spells CASSIGPQNTEAFF. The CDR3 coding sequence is TGTGCCAGTAGTATTGGTCCGCAGAACACTGAAGCTTTCTTT.

CDR3 residues: CAWSSTGTSSETQYF. In DNA, the CDR3 is TGTGCCTGGAGTAGCACCGGGACTAGCAGCGAGACCCAGTACTTC. This chain links TRBV30 with TRBJ2-5, with 9 positions matching TRBD2. Germline lookup yields CDR1 GTSNPN and CDR2 SVGIG (reference sequence). This CDR3 has 15 residues. Losses at the gene ends were 2 bases for V and 5 bases for J; bases not matched to a gene: 9. Drawing the rest from reference TRBV30 and TRBJ2-5, the complete variable domain is SQTIHQWPATLVQPVGSPLSLECTVEGTSNPNLYWYRQAAGRGLQLLFYSVGIGQISSEVPQNLSASRPQDRQFILSSKKLLLSDSGFYLCAWSSTGTSSETQYFGPGTRLLVL.

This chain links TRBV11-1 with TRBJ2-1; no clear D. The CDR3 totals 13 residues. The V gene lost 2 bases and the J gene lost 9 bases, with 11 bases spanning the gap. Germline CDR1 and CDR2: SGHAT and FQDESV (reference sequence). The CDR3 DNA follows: TGTGCCAGCAGCTTAAGGGTGAGCAGTGAGCAGTTCTTC. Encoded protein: CASSLRVSSEQFF.